These T cell receptor beta chains were read from a single sample in a study of CD8+ T cells in alopecia areata. Assay used: immunoSEQ multiplex PCR; TCRdb lists only in-frame clones, some missing. The sample includes around 60,000 clones, 44% of them seen just once. The sequenced sample consisted of NKG2D-low CD8+ T cells sorted from blood. These receptors came from a human donor with alopecia areata. CDR3s include the opening cysteine and the closing phenylalanine or tryptophan. Each record gives: J gene, V gene, clone size, CDR3 protein. Clone sizes are given selectively: once, few, many, or a class where the clone is expanded.

J gene: TRBJ2-1
V gene: TRBV6-1
clone size: -
CDR3 protein: CASSEFSSGNEQFF

J gene: TRBJ2-6
V gene: TRBV30
clone size: -
CDR3 protein: CAWSTPLSEGAGAGANVLTF

J gene: TRBJ2-4
V gene: TRBV23-1
clone size: -
CDR3 protein: CASSQRRGGENIQYF

J gene: TRBJ2-7
V gene: TRBV5-1
clone size: -
CDR3 protein: CASSQVGGDEQYF

J gene: TRBJ2-7
V gene: TRBV7-8
clone size: -
CDR3 protein: CASGSGTYEQYF

J gene: TRBJ2-7
V gene: TRBV2
clone size: few
CDR3 protein: CASSEVSGTYEQYF

J gene: TRBJ2-5
V gene: TRBV13
clone size: -
CDR3 protein: CASSYQGLETQYF

J gene: TRBJ2-1
V gene: TRBV29-1
clone size: few
CDR3 protein: CSARDNANEQFF

J gene: TRBJ2-1
V gene: TRBV19
clone size: many
CDR3 protein: CASGWGNEQFF

J gene: TRBJ2-3
V gene: TRBV7-8
clone size: -
CDR3 protein: CASTPAGRSTQYF

J gene: TRBJ2-7
V gene: TRBV29-1
clone size: -
CDR3 protein: CSVEGRGSSYEQYF

J gene: TRBJ2-3
V gene: TRBV29-1
clone size: few
CDR3 protein: CSVESGSGNTQYF

J gene: TRBJ2-1
V gene: TRBV5-1
clone size: -
CDR3 protein: CASRNRDSSYNEQFF

J gene: TRBJ1-6
V gene: TRBV9
clone size: -
CDR3 protein: CASSPGQGTNSPLHF

J gene: TRBJ1-2
V gene: TRBV29-1
clone size: -
CDR3 protein: CSVEDGQGMITRGYTF

J gene: TRBJ1-1
V gene: TRBV13
clone size: -
CDR3 protein: CASSPTVTEAFF

J gene: TRBJ2-5
V gene: TRBV7-9
clone size: few
CDR3 protein: CASSSSRDQYF

J gene: TRBJ2-5
V gene: TRBV28
clone size: -
CDR3 protein: CASKAEKYQETQYF